Listed below are T cell receptor beta chains from one sample, sequenced in a study of regulatory T cells in long-lasting Graves disease. TCRdb re-analysed the multiplex PCR reads in MiXCR, keeping a single row per CDR3 protein. Of 300,000 to 350,000 distinct CDR3 sequences in the sample, around a fifth were seen once. Sequencing used peripheral blood mononuclear cells (PBMCs), obtained when the disease was refractory, from a patient treated with antithyroid drugs. The source is a female donor with Graves disease. Each CDR3 is given with its conserved first and last residue. Each record gives: J gene, clone size, D gene, V gene, CDR3 DNA, CDR3 protein. The D gene is left open where the match is weak. Part of the rows lack a size; the others show once, few, many or a class for expanded clones.

j_gene: TRBJ1-2
abundance: .
d_gene: .
v_gene: TRBV20-1
CDR3nt: TGCAGTGCTAGACTGACTGGGAGGAACTATGGCTACACCTTC
CDR3aa: CSARLTGRNYGYTF

j_gene: TRBJ1-6
abundance: many
d_gene: .
v_gene: TRBV12-3/TRBV12-4
CDR3nt: TGTGCCAGCAATCGGGATAATTCACCCCTCCACTTT
CDR3aa: CASNRDNSPLHF

j_gene: TRBJ1-4
abundance: few
d_gene: TRBD1
v_gene: TRBV20-1
CDR3nt: TGCAGTGCCAGTGACAGGGGAGGTGAAAAACTGTTTTTT
CDR3aa: CSASDRGGEKLFF

j_gene: TRBJ2-7
abundance: .
d_gene: TRBD1
v_gene: TRBV29-1
CDR3nt: TGCAGCGTGGGACAGGACTACGAGCAGTACTTC
CDR3aa: CSVGQDYEQYF

j_gene: TRBJ2-3
abundance: many
d_gene: TRBD2
v_gene: TRBV2
CDR3nt: TGTGCCAGCAGTGTTAGCGGGGGGGACACAGATACGCAGTATTTT
CDR3aa: CASSVSGGDTDTQYF

j_gene: TRBJ2-5
abundance: few
d_gene: .
v_gene: TRBV12-3/TRBV12-4
CDR3nt: TGTGCCAGCAGTTTGGGCGGAGCATTGGAGACCCAGTACTTC
CDR3aa: CASSLGGALETQYF

j_gene: TRBJ1-1
abundance: many
d_gene: .
v_gene: TRBV3-1
CDR3nt: TGTGCCAGCAGCGTCTCAGGAGGGGAGAACACTGAAGCTTTCTTT
CDR3aa: CASSVSGGENTEAFF

j_gene: TRBJ2-2
abundance: .
d_gene: TRBD1
v_gene: TRBV7-9
CDR3nt: TGTGCCAGCAGCGGGGGACAGGGGGCGAACACCGGGGAGCTGTTTTTT
CDR3aa: CASSGGQGANTGELFF

j_gene: TRBJ1-1
abundance: few
d_gene: .
v_gene: TRBV24-1
CDR3nt: TGTGCCACCAGTGACAGCGGGCCTGAAGCTTTCTTT
CDR3aa: CATSDSGPEAFF

j_gene: TRBJ1-5
abundance: few
d_gene: TRBD1
v_gene: TRBV9
CDR3nt: TGTGCCAGCATTGGGACAGCCGAGGGCAATCAGCCCCAGCATTTT
CDR3aa: CASIGTAEGNQPQHF

j_gene: TRBJ2-5
abundance: few
d_gene: TRBD2
v_gene: TRBV4-3
CDR3nt: TGCGCCAGCAGCCAAGTCCCGGGACTAGCCCCCTCCCTGCTCGAGACCCAGTACTTC
CDR3aa: CASSQVPGLAPSLLETQYF

j_gene: TRBJ1-1
abundance: .
d_gene: .
v_gene: TRBV6-2/TRBV6-3
CDR3nt: TGTGCCAGCAGTTACTTAGGCCAGCTGAACACTGAAGCTTTCTTT
CDR3aa: CASSYLGQLNTEAFF

j_gene: TRBJ1-2
abundance: many
d_gene: .
v_gene: TRBV19
CDR3nt: TGTGCCAGCGGATTTGGGGCAGGACCCAGCTATGGCTACACCTTC
CDR3aa: CASGFGAGPSYGYTF

j_gene: TRBJ2-2
abundance: many
d_gene: TRBD1
v_gene: TRBV2
CDR3nt: TGTGCCAGCAATTTAAGACAGGGGGCCGGGGAGCTGTTTTTT
CDR3aa: CASNLRQGAGELFF

j_gene: TRBJ1-1
abundance: many
d_gene: .
v_gene: TRBV7-2
CDR3nt: TGTGCCAGCAGCTTAGTAGCAGGGAGCACTGAAGCTTTCTTT
CDR3aa: CASSLVAGSTEAFF

j_gene: TRBJ2-7
abundance: .
d_gene: .
v_gene: TRBV20-1
CDR3nt: TGCAGTGCTAGAGAAGTACAGGGTAAAAGGAAGCAGTACTTC
CDR3aa: CSAREVQGKRKQYF

j_gene: TRBJ2-2
abundance: few
d_gene: .
v_gene: TRBV12-3/TRBV12-4
CDR3nt: TGTGCCAGCAGAAAGAACAGGGTATCGACCGGGGAGCTGTTTTTT
CDR3aa: CASRKNRVSTGELFF

j_gene: TRBJ2-5
abundance: many
d_gene: .
v_gene: TRBV11-2
CDR3nt: TGTGCCGGCAGATCATTGCTGGGACAAGAGACCCAGTACTTC
CDR3aa: CAGRSLLGQETQYF

j_gene: TRBJ2-7
abundance: .
d_gene: TRBD2
v_gene: TRBV29-1
CDR3nt: TGCAGCGTATTACTAGCGGGAGCCCACGAGCAGTACTTC
CDR3aa: CSVLLAGAHEQYF

j_gene: TRBJ1-5
abundance: many
d_gene: .
v_gene: TRBV20-1
CDR3nt: TGCAGTGCCCGGTCTTACAATCAGCCCCAGCATTTT
CDR3aa: CSARSYNQPQHF

j_gene: TRBJ2-5
abundance: many
d_gene: .
v_gene: TRBV6-2/TRBV6-3
CDR3nt: TGTGCCAGCAGTTACTCGTTGATCAGGGCCCAAGAGACCCAGTACTTC
CDR3aa: CASSYSLIRAQETQYF

j_gene: TRBJ2-7
abundance: many
d_gene: .
v_gene: TRBV2
CDR3nt: TGTGCCAGCAGATCATCGGCCTCCGAGCAGTACTTC
CDR3aa: CASRSSASEQYF

j_gene: TRBJ2-2
abundance: .
d_gene: .
v_gene: TRBV19
CDR3nt: TGTGCCACCAGGGTGAGACGGGAGAACACCGGGGAGCTGTTTTTT
CDR3aa: CATRVRRENTGELFF

j_gene: TRBJ1-1
abundance: few
d_gene: .
v_gene: TRBV5-5
CDR3nt: TGTGCCAGCAGCCCGAACCGGGGAGAAGCTTTCTTT
CDR3aa: CASSPNRGEAFF

j_gene: TRBJ2-1
abundance: few
d_gene: TRBD2
v_gene: TRBV7-9
CDR3nt: TGTGCCAGCAGCCCCCCCCTTCGGCTAGCGGTTTACAATGAGCAGTTCTTC
CDR3aa: CASSPPLRLAVYNEQFF

j_gene: TRBJ1-2
abundance: few
d_gene: TRBD1
v_gene: TRBV24-1
CDR3nt: TGTGCCACCAGTGAGGGAAGCGGACAGGGACCTAACTATGGCTACACCTTC
CDR3aa: CATSEGSGQGPNYGYTF

j_gene: TRBJ2-2
abundance: .
d_gene: .
v_gene: TRBV5-1
CDR3nt: TGCGCCAGCAGCGCCGCCCGGGACTCCTACACCGGGGAGCTGTTTTTT
CDR3aa: CASSAARDSYTGELFF

j_gene: TRBJ2-7
abundance: many
d_gene: TRBD2
v_gene: TRBV25-1
CDR3nt: TGTGCCAGCAGTGATGGGTCCGGGACTACCTACGAGCAGTACTTC
CDR3aa: CASSDGSGTTYEQYF

j_gene: TRBJ2-3
abundance: few
d_gene: TRBD1
v_gene: TRBV28
CDR3nt: TGTGCCAGCAGTTTGTCCGGGACAGGGTACTCAGATACGCAGTATTTT
CDR3aa: CASSLSGTGYSDTQYF

j_gene: TRBJ2-7
abundance: many
d_gene: .
v_gene: TRBV27
CDR3nt: TGTGCCAGCAGCTTCAGGGGACGCCAAAACGAGCAGTACTTC
CDR3aa: CASSFRGRQNEQYF

j_gene: TRBJ2-5
abundance: .
d_gene: .
v_gene: TRBV9
CDR3nt: TGTGCCAGCAGCGCGGGACCGGCGGGAGAGACCCAGTACTTC
CDR3aa: CASSAGPAGETQYF

j_gene: TRBJ2-7
abundance: .
d_gene: TRBD1
v_gene: TRBV10-3
CDR3nt: TGTGCCATCAGTGGGGGGGACAGGGGGCGTAGCGAGCAGTACTTC
CDR3aa: CAISGGDRGRSEQYF

j_gene: TRBJ1-6
abundance: .
d_gene: .
v_gene: TRBV30
CDR3nt: TGTGCCTGGAGTGTAGGACAGCATAATTCACCCCTCCACTTT
CDR3aa: CAWSVGQHNSPLHF

j_gene: TRBJ2-2
abundance: .
d_gene: TRBD2
v_gene: TRBV7-2
CDR3nt: TGTGCCAGCAGATTAGCGGGGGGGCTTAACACCGGGGAGCTGTTTTTT
CDR3aa: CASRLAGGLNTGELFF

j_gene: TRBJ2-7
abundance: .
d_gene: TRBD2
v_gene: TRBV30
CDR3nt: TGTGCCGGAATGACTAGCCGGCACTACGAGCAGTACTTC
CDR3aa: CAGMTSRHYEQYF

j_gene: TRBJ1-2
abundance: few
d_gene: .
v_gene: TRBV20-1
CDR3nt: TGCAGTGCAGGGGCAGGGGTCGGCTATGGCTACACCTTC
CDR3aa: CSAGAGVGYGYTF

j_gene: TRBJ1-4
abundance: many
d_gene: TRBD1
v_gene: TRBV6-1
CDR3nt: TGTGCCAGCAGTACCCGGACAGGGGGGAATGAAAAACTGTTTTTT
CDR3aa: CASSTRTGGNEKLFF

j_gene: TRBJ2-7
abundance: .
d_gene: TRBD2
v_gene: TRBV20-1
CDR3nt: TGCAGTGCTAGGGGGAGGGGCTACGAGCAGTACTTC
CDR3aa: CSARGRGYEQYF

j_gene: TRBJ1-5
abundance: many
d_gene: TRBD1
v_gene: TRBV6-1
CDR3nt: TGTGCCAGCAGACCGACAGGGGGCAATCAGCCCCAGCATTTT
CDR3aa: CASRPTGGNQPQHF

j_gene: TRBJ2-4
abundance: few
d_gene: TRBD2
v_gene: TRBV9
CDR3nt: TGTGCCAGCAGCGGGGGGAGGGGCATGGACATTCAGTACTTC
CDR3aa: CASSGGRGMDIQYF

j_gene: TRBJ2-3
abundance: few
d_gene: TRBD1
v_gene: TRBV7-9
CDR3nt: TGTGCCAGCAGCTCACCGACAGGGGTCAGCGCAGATACGCAGTATTTT
CDR3aa: CASSSPTGVSADTQYF

j_gene: TRBJ2-3
abundance: few
d_gene: .
v_gene: TRBV28
CDR3nt: TGTGCCAGCAGTTTACCCGTACTGAAGCGGTTCGATACGCAGTATTTT
CDR3aa: CASSLPVLKRFDTQYF

j_gene: TRBJ2-7
abundance: few
d_gene: TRBD2
v_gene: TRBV20-1
CDR3nt: TGCAGTGCTACGGGACTAGCGGGTTCTAGGAGCTCCTACGAGCAGTACTTC
CDR3aa: CSATGLAGSRSSYEQYF

j_gene: TRBJ2-7
abundance: .
d_gene: .
v_gene: TRBV3-1
CDR3nt: TGTGCCAGCAGCCATCGGGGCACCTACGAGCAGTACTTC
CDR3aa: CASSHRGTYEQYF

j_gene: TRBJ2-7
abundance: many
d_gene: TRBD2
v_gene: TRBV18
CDR3nt: TGTGCCAGTTCTGACCTAGCGGGAGTTGGCAACGAGCAGTACTTC
CDR3aa: CASSDLAGVGNEQYF